The clone carrying this TCR beta chain appeared many times. Assembly of TCR beta libraries relied on iRepertoire HTBI primers together with Arm-PCR of CDR3 regions. TCRdb itself ran the multiplex PCR reads through MiXCR, one entry per CDR3 protein. The repertoire holds roughly 380,000 distinct CDR3 sequences, around 15% seen once, with about 20% in the top ten. Regarding time point: newly diagnosed GD, antithyroid drugs for less than 3 months. From RNA extracted from PBMCs, the TCR library was made. CDR3 length: 15 residues. Looked up from germline, CDR1 is MDHEN and CDR2 is SYDVKM. V gave up 9 bases and J gave up 2 bases; unmatched junction bases: 8. The data are from a study of regulatory T cells in long-lasting Graves disease.

The material was peripheral blood mononuclear cells (PBMCs), obtained at new diagnosis, from a patient treated with antithyroid drugs. This receptor was taken from a female donor with Graves disease. J is TRBJ1-4 and V is TRBV28, with TRBD1 matching 8 bases. The CDR3 region is CASSGTGVTNEKLFF. The CDR3 DNA reads as TGTGCCAGTTCCGGGACAGGCGTGACTAATGAAAAACTGTTTTTT.